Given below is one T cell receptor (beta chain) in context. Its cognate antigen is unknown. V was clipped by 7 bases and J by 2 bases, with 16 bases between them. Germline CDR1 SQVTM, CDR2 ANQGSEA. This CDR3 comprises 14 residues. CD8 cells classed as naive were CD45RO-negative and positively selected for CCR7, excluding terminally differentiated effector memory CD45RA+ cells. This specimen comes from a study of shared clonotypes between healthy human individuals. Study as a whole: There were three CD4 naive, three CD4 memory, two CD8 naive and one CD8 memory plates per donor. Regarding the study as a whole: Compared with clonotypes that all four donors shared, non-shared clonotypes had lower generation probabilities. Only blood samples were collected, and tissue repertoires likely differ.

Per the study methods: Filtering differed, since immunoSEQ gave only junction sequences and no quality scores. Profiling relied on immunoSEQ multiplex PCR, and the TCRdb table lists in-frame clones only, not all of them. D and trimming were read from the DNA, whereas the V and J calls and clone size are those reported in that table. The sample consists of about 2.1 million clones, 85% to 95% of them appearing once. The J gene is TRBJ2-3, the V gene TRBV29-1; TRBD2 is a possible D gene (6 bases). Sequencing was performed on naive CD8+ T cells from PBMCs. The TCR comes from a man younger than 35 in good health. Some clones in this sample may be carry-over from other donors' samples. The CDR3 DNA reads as TGCAGCGGCCAACTAGCCACAATCACAGATACGCAGTATTTT. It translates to CSGQLATITDTQYF.